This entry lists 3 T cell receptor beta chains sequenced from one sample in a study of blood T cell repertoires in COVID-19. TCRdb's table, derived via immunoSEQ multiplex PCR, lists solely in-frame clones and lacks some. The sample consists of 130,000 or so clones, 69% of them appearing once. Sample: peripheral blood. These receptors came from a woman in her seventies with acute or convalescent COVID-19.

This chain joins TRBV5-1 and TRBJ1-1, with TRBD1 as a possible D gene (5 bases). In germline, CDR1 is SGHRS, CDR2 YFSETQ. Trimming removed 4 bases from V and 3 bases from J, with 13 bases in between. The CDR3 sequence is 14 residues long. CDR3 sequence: CASSASGLDTEAFF. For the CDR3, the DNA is TGCGCCAGCAGCGCGTCAGGGTTGGACACTGAAGCTTTCTTT. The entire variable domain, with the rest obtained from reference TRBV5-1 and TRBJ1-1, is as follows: KAGVTQTPRYLIKTRGQQVTLSCSPISGHRSVSWYQQTPGQGLQFLFEYFSETQRNKGNFPGRFSGRQFSNSRSEMNVSTLELGDSALYLCASSASGLDTEAFFGQGTRLTVV.

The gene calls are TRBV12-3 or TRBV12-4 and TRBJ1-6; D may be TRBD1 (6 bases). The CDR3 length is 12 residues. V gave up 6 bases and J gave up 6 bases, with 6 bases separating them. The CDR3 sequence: CASRDSNSPLHF. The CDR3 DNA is TGTGCCAGCAGGGACAGTAATTCACCCCTCCACTTT.

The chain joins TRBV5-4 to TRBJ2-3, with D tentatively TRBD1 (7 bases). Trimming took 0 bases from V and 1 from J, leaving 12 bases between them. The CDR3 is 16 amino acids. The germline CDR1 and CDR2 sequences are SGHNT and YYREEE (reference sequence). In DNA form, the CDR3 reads TGTGCCAGCAGCTTGGGAGGAGGGGGCGGCACAGATACGCAGTATTTT. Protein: CASSLGGGGGTDTQYF.